This TCR beta chain emerged from a study of CD8 T cells in ankylosing spondylitis. Regarding the study as a whole: In synovial fluid and blood from reactive arthritis, some motif variants were previously reported. The study looked at matched synovial fluid samples from ankylosing spondylitis patients. Disease-linked clones were reported to be significantly enriched there. Peripheral blood held disease-linked clones only at relatively low frequency, and these were CD8+. Ankylosing spondylitis blood appeared to be characterized by a TCR beta motif of eight or nine highly homologous variants.

Scientists made TCR beta libraries using quantitative 5'-RACE with molecular barcodes. Each CDR3 protein gets one entry after TCRdb re-called the 5' RACE reads with MiXCR. The sample consists of under 450,000 distinct CDR3 sequences, about a sixth of them appearing once. The CDR3 extends over 13 amino acids. CDR1 and CDR2 (germline): SGDLS, YYNGEE. V was clipped by 2 bases and J by 5 bases, with 11 bases between them. In the case of this clonotype: Its antigen is not known.

The chain couples TRBV9 to TRBJ2-7, with D tentatively TRBD2 (5 bases). The sample taken for sequencing was blood, either unsorted or a sorted T cell fraction (not recorded which). The source is a male donor with ankylosing spondylitis. CDR3 loop: CASSVSPRDEQYF. The CDR3 region has the DNA TGTGCCAGCAGCGTCTCTCCGAGGGACGAGCAGTACTTC.